This T cell receptor (beta chain) emerged from a study of response to subunit inactivated influenza vaccine. This clonotype was counted a few times. Germline V lookup: CDR1 SEHNR, CDR2 FQNEAQ (reference sequence). This CDR3 has 14 residues. V was clipped by 0 bases and J by 7 bases, with 10 bases between them. TCRdb ran MiXCR on the RT-PCR reads and lists one entry per CDR3 protein. The repertoire consists of about 540,000 distinct CDR3 sequences, with around 25% occurring once and the leading ten covering 2.5% to 3.5%. These same records also appear under a second study, on T cells expressing NK-cell markers. This second report adds: Researchers built TCR beta cDNA using 5'RACE template switching with UMIs.

Sequenced here: CD4+ T cells sorted from PBMCs, sampled 11 to 12 days after vaccination. This chain uses TRBV7-9 with TRBJ2-1; D is unresolved. This TCR was sampled from a man between 50 and 59 years old who received an inactivated influenza vaccine. CDR3 region: CASSLAVLGNEQFF. CDR3 nucleotide sequence: TGTGCCAGCAGCTTAGCGGTTCTAGGTAATGAGCAGTTCTTC.